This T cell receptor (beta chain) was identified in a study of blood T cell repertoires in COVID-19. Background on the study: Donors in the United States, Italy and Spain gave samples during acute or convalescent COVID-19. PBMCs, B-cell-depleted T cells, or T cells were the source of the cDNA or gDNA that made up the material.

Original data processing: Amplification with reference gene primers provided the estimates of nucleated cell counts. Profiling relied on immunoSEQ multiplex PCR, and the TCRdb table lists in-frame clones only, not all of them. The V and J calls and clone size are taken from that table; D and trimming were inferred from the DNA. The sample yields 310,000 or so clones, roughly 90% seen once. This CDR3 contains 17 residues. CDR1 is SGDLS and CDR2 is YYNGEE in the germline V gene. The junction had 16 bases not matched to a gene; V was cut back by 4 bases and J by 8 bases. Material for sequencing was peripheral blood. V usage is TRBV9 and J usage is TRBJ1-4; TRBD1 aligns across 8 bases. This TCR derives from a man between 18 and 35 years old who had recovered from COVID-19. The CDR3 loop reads CASSPSGGGGIEEKLFF. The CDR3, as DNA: TGTGCCAGCAGCCCGTCAGGGGGCGGTGGGATAGAGGAAAAACTGTTTTTT. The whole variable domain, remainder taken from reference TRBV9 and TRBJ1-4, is DSGVTQTPKHLITATGQRVTLRCSPRSGDLSVYWYQQSLDQGLQFLIQYYNGEERAKGNILERFSAQQFPDLHSELNLSSLELGDSALYFCASSPSGGGGIEEKLFFGSGTQLSVL.